The clone carrying this T cell receptor beta chain showed up many times. What it recognizes is unknown. These data come from a study of T-cell memory formation after mild COVID-19. Study summary: Across donors, TCR clusters were largely donor specific.

General study results and limits: Unconfirmed was the SARS-CoV-2 specificity of second-wave clones that peaked on day 37.

Germline V lookup: CDR1 MNHNS, CDR2 SASEGT. The CDR3 covers 16 residues. J was trimmed by 5 bases and V by 6 bases; bases with no gene match: 7. TCRdb fed the 5' RACE reads into MiXCR, producing one record per CDR3 protein. The sample includes 250,000 to 350,000 distinct CDR3 sequences, around 16% of them seen just once. This chain uses TRBV6-1 with TRBJ2-5, with TRBD2 identical over 15 bases. The source of this sequence is a man aged 18 to 35 who had mild COVID-19 (a few samples of this study predate the infection). Cell type and time point are not known. Sequenced: PBMCs or a T cell subset sorted from them (not recorded which). The CDR3 DNA reads as TGTGCCAGCAGGGGACTAGCGGGGGGCCGGTGGGAGACCCAGTACTTC. Protein sequence: CASRGLAGGRWETQYF.